This T cell receptor beta chain was recovered during a study of control samples from healthy donors and cancer patients. Germline V gene lookup returns CDR1 LGHDT and CDR2 YNNKEL (reference sequence). V was cut by 1 base and J by 1 base, with 10 bases left in between. The CDR3 extends over 15 amino acids. Method: immunoSEQ multiplex PCR; TCRdb's copy keeps in-frame clones and lacks some. The repertoire holds approximately 97,000 clones, with roughly 92% as singletons. The receptor's source is a human donor in good health. The donor label of this sample is uncertain. This chain uses TRBV3-1 (or the pseudogene TRBV3-2) with TRBJ1-1, with D unclear. Sequencing was done on a sample of blood. The CDR3 coding sequence is TGTGCCAGCAGCCAAGGTGGCAGAAAGAACACTGAAGCTTTCTTT. This encodes CASSQGGRKNTEAFF.